This record looks at one TCR beta chain sequence and its context. This sample is part of a study of long-term antiretroviral therapy in people with HIV. Survey-level immunoSEQ v3.0 assays were run. The protocol was immunoSEQ multiplex PCR, while the TCRdb copy is restricted to in-frame clones and leaves out a portion. This sample has fewer than 20,000 clones, with around 80% found just once. V was clipped by 6 bases and J by 0 bases, with 10 bases between them. The length of the CDR3 is 14 residues. Germline V gene data show CDR1 as ENHRY and CDR2 as SYGVKD. The sample consisted of unsorted PBMCs, taken at the start of antiretroviral therapy, before treatment. The chain carries TRBV10-3 and TRBJ2-3; TRBD1 might be the D (5 bases). This receptor was obtained from a woman in her thirties or forties with HIV. The CDR3: CAISLQESTDTQYF. The CDR3 DNA is TGTGCCATCAGCTTACAGGAGAGCACAGATACGCAGTATTTT.